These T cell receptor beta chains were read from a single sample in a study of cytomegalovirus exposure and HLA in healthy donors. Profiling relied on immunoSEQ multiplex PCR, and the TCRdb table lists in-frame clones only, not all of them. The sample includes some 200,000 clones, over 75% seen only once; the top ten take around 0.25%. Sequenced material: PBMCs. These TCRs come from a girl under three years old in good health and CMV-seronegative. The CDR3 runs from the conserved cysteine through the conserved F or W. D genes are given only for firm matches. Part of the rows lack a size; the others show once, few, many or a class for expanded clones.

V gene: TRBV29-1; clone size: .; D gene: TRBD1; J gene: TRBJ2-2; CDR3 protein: CSAGGQGDTGELFF; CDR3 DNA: TGCAGCGCCGGGGGACAGGGAGACACCGGGGAGCTGTTTTTT
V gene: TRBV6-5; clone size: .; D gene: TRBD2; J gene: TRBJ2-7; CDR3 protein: CASSWTSGEQYF; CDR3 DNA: TGTGCCAGCAGTTGGACTAGCGGCGAGCAGTACTTC
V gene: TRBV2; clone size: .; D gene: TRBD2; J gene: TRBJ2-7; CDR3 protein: CASSEGSGSPYEQYF; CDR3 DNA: TGTGCCAGCAGTGAGGGTAGCGGGAGCCCCTACGAGCAGTACTTC
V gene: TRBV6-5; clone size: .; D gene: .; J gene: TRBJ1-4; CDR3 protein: CASSPRGTTNEKLFF; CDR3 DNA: TGTGCCAGCAGTCCCCGGGGGACAACTAATGAAAAACTGTTTTTT
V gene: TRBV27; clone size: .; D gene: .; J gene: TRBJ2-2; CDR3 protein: CASSLSRARFVSGELFF; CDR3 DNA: TGTGCCAGCAGTTTAAGCAGAGCTAGGTTCGTTTCCGGGGAGCTGTTTTTT
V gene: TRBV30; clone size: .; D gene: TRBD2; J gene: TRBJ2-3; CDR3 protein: CAWSAGLATDTQYF; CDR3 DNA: TGTGCCTGGAGTGCCGGACTAGCAACAGATACGCAGTATTTT
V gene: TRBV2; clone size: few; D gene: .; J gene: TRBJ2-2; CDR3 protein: CASSEALLATGELFF; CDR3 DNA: TGTGCCAGCAGTGAAGCGCTTCTAGCCACCGGGGAGCTGTTTTTT
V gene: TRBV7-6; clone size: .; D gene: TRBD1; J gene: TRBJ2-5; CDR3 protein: CASSLWDRLQETQYF; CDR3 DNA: TGTGCCAGCAGCTTATGGGACAGATTACAAGAGACCCAGTACTTC
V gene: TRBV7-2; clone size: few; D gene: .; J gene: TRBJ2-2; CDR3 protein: CASSLTPFSTWDSGELFF; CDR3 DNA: TGTGCCAGCAGCTTAACCCCGTTTAGTACCTGGGACTCCGGGGAGCTGTTTTTT
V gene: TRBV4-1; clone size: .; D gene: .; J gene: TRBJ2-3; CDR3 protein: CASSKGDTDTDTQYF; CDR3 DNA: TGCGCCAGCAGTAAAGGCGACACTGACACAGATACGCAGTATTTT
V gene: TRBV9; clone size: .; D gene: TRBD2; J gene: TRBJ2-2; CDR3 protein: CASSGLAGGNTGELFF; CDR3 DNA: TGTGCCAGCAGCGGACTAGCGGGAGGCAACACCGGGGAGCTGTTTTTT
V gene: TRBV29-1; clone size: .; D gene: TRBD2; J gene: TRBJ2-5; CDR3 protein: CSVEDLAGFQETQYF; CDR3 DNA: TGCAGCGTTGAAGATCTAGCGGGGTTCCAAGAGACCCAGTACTTC
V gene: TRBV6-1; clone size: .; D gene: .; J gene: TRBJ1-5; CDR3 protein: CASSDLAGYSNQPQHF; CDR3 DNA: TGTGCCAGCAGTGATTTGGCAGGGTATAGCAATCAGCCCCAGCATTTT
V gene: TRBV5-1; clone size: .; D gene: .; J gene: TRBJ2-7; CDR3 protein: CASSRATGPGYEQYF; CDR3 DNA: TGCGCCAGCAGCCGGGCAACGGGTCCGGGATACGAGCAGTACTTC
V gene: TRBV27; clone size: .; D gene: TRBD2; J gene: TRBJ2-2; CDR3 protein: CASSSGSATGELFF; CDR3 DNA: TGTGCCAGCAGTAGCGGGAGTGCCACCGGGGAGCTGTTTTTT
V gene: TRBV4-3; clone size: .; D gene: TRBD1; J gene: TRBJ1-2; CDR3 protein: CASSPGQGAGYGYTF; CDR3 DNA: TGCGCCAGCAGCCCGGGACAGGGGGCCGGCTATGGCTACACCTTC
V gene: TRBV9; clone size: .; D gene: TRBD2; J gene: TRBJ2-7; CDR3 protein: CASSFGTSPPYEQYF; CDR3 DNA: TGTGCCAGCAGCTTTGGGACTAGCCCGCCCTACGAGCAGTACTTC
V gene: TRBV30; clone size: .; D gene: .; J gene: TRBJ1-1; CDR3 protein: CAWSMVGLNTEAFF; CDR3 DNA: TGTGCCTGGAGTATGGTGGGACTAAACACTGAAGCTTTCTTT
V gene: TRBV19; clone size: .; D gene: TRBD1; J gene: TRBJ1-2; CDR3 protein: CASTLTGTNGYTF; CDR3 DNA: TGTGCCAGTACCTTGACAGGGACCAATGGCTACACCTTC
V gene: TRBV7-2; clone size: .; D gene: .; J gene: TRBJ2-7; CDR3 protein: CASSLVGSPEQYF; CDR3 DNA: TGTGCCAGCAGCTTAGTGGGGAGTCCTGAGCAGTACTTC
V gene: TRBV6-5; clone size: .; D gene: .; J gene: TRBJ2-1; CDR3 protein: CASSSPSEGYNEQFF; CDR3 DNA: TGTGCCAGCAGTTCCCCCTCTGAGGGTTACAATGAGCAGTTCTTC
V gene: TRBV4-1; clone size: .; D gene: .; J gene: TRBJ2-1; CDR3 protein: CASSQGTGRSYNEQFF; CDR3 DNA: TGCGCCAGCAGCCAAGGCACAGGCCGCTCCTACAATGAGCAGTTCTTC
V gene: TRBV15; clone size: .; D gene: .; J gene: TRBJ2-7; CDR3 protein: CATSRDRGVTYEQYF; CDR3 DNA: TGTGCCACCAGCAGAGATCGAGGAGTAACCTACGAGCAGTACTTC
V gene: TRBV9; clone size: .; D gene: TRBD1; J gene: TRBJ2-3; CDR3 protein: CASSVVPMRTGQGRGTQYF; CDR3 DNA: TGTGCCAGCAGCGTAGTACCCATGAGGACCGGACAGGGGCGAGGGACGCAGTATTTT
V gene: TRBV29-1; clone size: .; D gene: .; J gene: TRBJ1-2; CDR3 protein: CSVATVNYGYTF; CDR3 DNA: TGCAGCGTAGCAACAGTGAACTATGGCTACACCTTC
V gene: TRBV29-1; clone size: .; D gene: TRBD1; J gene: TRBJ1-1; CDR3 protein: CSVDDRAIGNTEAFF; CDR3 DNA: TGCAGCGTTGACGACAGGGCGATAGGGAACACTGAAGCTTTCTTT
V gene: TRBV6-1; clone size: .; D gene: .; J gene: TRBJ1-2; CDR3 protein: CASIPRLNYGYTF; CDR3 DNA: TGTGCCAGCATCCCTAGGTTAAACTATGGCTACACCTTC
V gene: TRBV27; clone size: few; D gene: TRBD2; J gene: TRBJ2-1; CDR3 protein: CASHKRAGGPGEQFF; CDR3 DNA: TGTGCCAGCCACAAACGAGCGGGAGGGCCGGGAGAGCAGTTCTTC
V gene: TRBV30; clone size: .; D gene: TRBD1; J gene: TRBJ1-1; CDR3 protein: CACITHRGPGNTEAFF; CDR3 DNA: TGTGCCTGTATAACACACAGGGGGCCGGGGAACACTGAAGCTTTCTTT
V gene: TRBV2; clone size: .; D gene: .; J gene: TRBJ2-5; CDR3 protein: CARDSQETQYF; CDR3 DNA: TGTGCCAGAGACAGCCAAGAGACCCAGTACTTC
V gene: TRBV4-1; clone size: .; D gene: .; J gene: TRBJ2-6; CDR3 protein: CASNSDTSFSGANVLTF; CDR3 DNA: TGCGCCAGCAACTCAGACACCTCCTTCTCTGGGGCCAACGTCCTGACTTTC
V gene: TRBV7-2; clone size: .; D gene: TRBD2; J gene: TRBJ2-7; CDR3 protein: CASSLAPSGGSSYEQYF; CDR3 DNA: TGTGCCAGCAGCTTAGCCCCTAGCGGAGGAAGCTCCTACGAGCAGTACTTC
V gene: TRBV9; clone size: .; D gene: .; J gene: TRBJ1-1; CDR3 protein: CASSEEPRGLNTEAFF; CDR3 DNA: TGTGCCAGCAGCGAAGAACCCAGGGGACTGAACACTGAAGCTTTCTTT
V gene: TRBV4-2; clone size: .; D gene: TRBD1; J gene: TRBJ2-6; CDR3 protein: CASSQEGAQGAGSGANVLTF; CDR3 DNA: TGTGCCAGCAGCCAAGAAGGGGCACAGGGGGCTGGATCTGGGGCCAACGTCCTGACTTTC
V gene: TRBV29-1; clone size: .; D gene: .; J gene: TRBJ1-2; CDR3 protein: CSVEQGWGYTF; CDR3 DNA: TGCAGCGTTGAACAGGGGTGGGGCTACACCTTC
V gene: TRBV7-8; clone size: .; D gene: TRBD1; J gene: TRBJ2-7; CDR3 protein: CASSLEPGTGGVYEQYF; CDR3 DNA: TGTGCCAGCAGCTTAGAACCCGGGACAGGGGGCGTCTACGAGCAGTACTTC
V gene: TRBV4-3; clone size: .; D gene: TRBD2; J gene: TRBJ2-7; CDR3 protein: CASSQDYGRALEQYF; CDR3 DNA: TGCGCCAGCAGCCAAGATTACGGGAGGGCCCTAGAGCAGTACTTC
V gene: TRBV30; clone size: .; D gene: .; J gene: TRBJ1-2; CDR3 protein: CAWTITGNHTF; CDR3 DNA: TGTGCCTGGACCATAACGGGGAATCACACCTTC
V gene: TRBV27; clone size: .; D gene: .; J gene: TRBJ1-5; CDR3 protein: CASSLFGQPQHF; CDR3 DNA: TGTGCCAGCAGTTTATTCGGTCAGCCCCAGCATTTT
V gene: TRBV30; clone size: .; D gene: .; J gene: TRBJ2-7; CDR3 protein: CAWSVLGEYREQYF; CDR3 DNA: TGTGCCTGGAGTGTACTTGGGGAGTATCGCGAGCAGTACTTC
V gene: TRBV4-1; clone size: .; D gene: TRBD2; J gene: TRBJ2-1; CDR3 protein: CASSLPIAGGSSYNEQFF; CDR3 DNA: TGCGCCAGCAGCCTTCCTATAGCGGGAGGGAGCTCCTACAATGAGCAGTTCTTC
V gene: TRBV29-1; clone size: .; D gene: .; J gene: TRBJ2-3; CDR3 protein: CSVDPPSSTDTQYF; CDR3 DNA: TGCAGCGTTGACCCCCCCTCTAGCACAGATACGCAGTATTTT